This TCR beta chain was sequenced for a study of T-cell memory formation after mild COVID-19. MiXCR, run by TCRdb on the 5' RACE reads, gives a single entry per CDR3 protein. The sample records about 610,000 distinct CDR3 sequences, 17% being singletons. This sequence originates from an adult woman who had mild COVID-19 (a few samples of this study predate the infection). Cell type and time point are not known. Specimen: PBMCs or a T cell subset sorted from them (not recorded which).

The CDR3 region has the DNA TGTGCCAGCAGCCCACATACGGGCCCCCTCGAGCAGTACTTC. Translation gives CASSPHTGPLEQYF. This rearrangement joins TRBV7-6 to TRBJ2-7; D is unresolved. The V end was cut by 5 bases, the J end by 6 bases, with 17 bases between. This CDR3 has 14 amino acids. Germline V gene sequence: CDR1 SGHVS, CDR2 FNYEAQ. Supplemented by reference TRBV7-6 and TRBJ2-7, the full variable domain reads GAGVSQSPRYKVTKRGQDVALRCDPISGHVSLYWYRQALGQGPEFLTYFNYEAQQDKSGLPNDRFSAERPEGSISTLTIQRTEQRDSAMYRCASSPHTGPLEQYFGPGTRLTVT.